This T cell receptor beta chain was found in a study of human T cells and chemical hapten exposure. V was clipped by 6 bases and J by 4 bases, with 13 bases between them. This CDR3 region has 13 residues. Germline loops: CDR1 SGHAT, CDR2 FQNNGV. MiXCR was run by TCRdb on the RACE reads, yielding one entry per CDR3 protein. The sample includes approximately 79,000 distinct CDR3 sequences, 8.6% of them seen just once. As to time point: healthy volunteer bleed at 6 weeks. Extraction yielded total RNA from whole blood (unfractionated). This chain connects TRBV11-2 to TRBJ2-7; D possibly corresponds to TRBD2 (6 bases). Sequences were obtained from whole blood. This TCR came from a male donor in good health. Some clones in this sample may be carry-over from other donors' samples. The CDR3 region is CASSSPRGYEQYF. The CDR3 region has the DNA TGTGCCAGCAGTTCCCCCCGGGGGTACGAGCAGTACTTC. Combining the CDR3 with reference TRBV11-2 and TRBJ2-7 gives the whole variable domain EAGVAQSPRYKIIEKRQSVAFWCNPISGHATLYWYQQILGQGPKLLIQFQNNGVVDDSQLPKDRFSAERLKGVDSTLKIQPAKLEDSAVYLCASSSPRGYEQYFGPGTRLTVT.